These 21 T cell receptor beta chains were all obtained from the same sample, sequenced in a study of cytomegalovirus exposure and HLA in healthy donors. PCR employed 60 Vbeta and 13 Jbeta primers. Profiled with immunoSEQ multiplex PCR; TCRdb holds only in-frame clones, not every one. Counted here are under 200,000 clones, about 71% occurring once; the ten biggest clones make up 2.5% to 3%. Input material: PBMCs. The receptors shown here come from a woman in her forties in good health and CMV-seropositive.

J is TRBJ2-3 and V is TRBV19; the match to TRBD1 covers 7 bases. J was trimmed by 5 bases and V by 5 bases; bases with no gene match: 10. The CDR3 loop spans 15 amino acids. Germline assignment: CDR1 LNHDA and CDR2 SQIVND (reference sequence). Written as DNA, the CDR3 is TGTGCCAGTAGTTCAAGACGTGACAGGGTAGATACGCAGTATTTT. Encoded protein: CASSSRRDRVDTQYF.

V is TRBV18 and J is TRBJ2-7; tentative D call: TRBD1 (5 bases). Germline V gene data show CDR1 as KGHSH and CDR2 as LQKENI. This CDR3 is built from 14 residues. Deletions cut 2 bases from V and 2 bases from J, with 10 bases between. The CDR3 region has the DNA TGTGCCAGCTCACCATTTGACAGAACCTACGAGCAGTACTTC. Residues: CASSPFDRTYEQYF.

This clone has a handful of counts. Other nucleotide sequences in the sample specify the same CDR3. The V call is TRBV9, the J call TRBJ2-1; weak D call: TRBD1 (5 bases). Germline V gene lookup returns CDR1 SGDLS and CDR2 YYNGEE. The CDR3 is 13 residues long. The V gene lost 3 bases and the J gene lost 6 bases, with 10 bases spanning the gap. In nucleotides, the CDR3 is TGTGCCAGCAGCGATGATCAGGGCAATGAGCAGTTCTTC. Its protein product is CASSDDQGNEQFF. Based on the CDR3 plus reference TRBV9 and TRBJ2-1, the full variable domain is DSGVTQTPKHLITATGQRVTLRCSPRSGDLSVYWYQQSLDQGLQFLIQYYNGEERAKGNILERFSAQQFPDLHSELNLSSLELGDSALYFCASSDDQGNEQFFGPGTRLTVL.

This rearrangement joins TRBV6-5 to TRBJ2-1; 8 nucleotides agree with TRBD1. J was trimmed by 8 bases and V by 4 bases; bases with no gene match: 10. Germline values: CDR1 MNHEY, CDR2 SVGAGI. This CDR3 has 15 amino acids. CDR3 bases: TGTGCCAGCAGTTGGACTGGACAGGGTCGCGATGAGCAGTTCTTC. Residues: CASSWTGQGRDEQFF.

V and J are TRBV18 and TRBJ2-3; 11 nucleotides line up with TRBD2. V was pared by 6 bases and J by 2 bases, with 7 bases of the junction left unmatched. Germline V gene data show CDR1 as KGHSH and CDR2 as LQKENI. The CDR3 covers 16 residues. CDR3 loop: CASSNGLAGYTDTQYF. CDR3 DNA sequence: TGTGCCAGCTCGAACGGACTAGCGGGTTACACAGATACGCAGTATTTT.

This chain joins TRBV2 and TRBJ1-5; 8 bases match TRBD1. The CDR3 consists of 14 residues. CDR1 and CDR2 from the germline V gene are SNHLY and FYNNEI. V shed 6 bases and J 4 bases; nucleotides not matched to a gene: 5. Here the CDR3 reads CASSDRTGNQPQHF. CDR3 coding DNA: TGTGCCAGCAGCGACAGGACAGGGAATCAGCCCCAGCATTTT. The complete variable domain, with remaining parts taken from reference TRBV2 and TRBJ1-5, reads EPEVTQTPSHQVTQMGQEVILRCVPISNHLYFYWYRQILGQKVEFLVSFYNNEISEKSEIFDDQFSVERPDGSNFTLKIRSTKLEDSAMYFCASSDRTGNQPQHFGDGTRLSIL.

This clone was observed a few times. The chain joins TRBV28 to TRBJ1-4; TRBD1 might be the D (6 bases). V was shortened by 6 bases and J by 4 bases, with 12 bases between the two germline ends. This CDR3 contains 14 residues. Germline V gene sequence: CDR1 MDHEN, CDR2 SYDVKM. As DNA, the CDR3 is TGTGCCAGCAGGATAGGACAGATTAATGAAAAACTGTTTTTT. It is translated as CASRIGQINEKLFF.

A remark on this clone: A junction end diverges from the germline sequence, so it may reflect a read error. The same CDR3 is also encoded by other DNA sequences in this sample. The chain employs TRBV7-9 and TRBJ2-7; D is uncertain. The CDR3 consists of 12 residues. CDR1 is SEHNR, CDR2 FQNEAQ, per germline (reference sequence). The CDR3 coding sequence is TGTTCCAGCAGCCCCGGTGCCTACGAGCAGTACTTC. Translation: CSSSPGAYEQYF.

The chain carries TRBV5-1 and TRBJ2-1, with 7 bases identical to TRBD1. With 8 bases clipped from V and 9 bases from J, the junction kept 11 bases outside the gene matches. CDR3 length: 13 residues. Germline assignment: CDR1 SGHRS and CDR2 YFSETQ. The CDR3: CASYRGTVGEQFF. In DNA form, the CDR3 reads TGCGCCAGTTACAGGGGAACGGTAGGTGAGCAGTTCTTC.

The genes are TRBV11-3 and TRBJ2-3; a weak D match, TRBD1 (6 bases). Germline assignment: CDR1 SGHNT and CDR2 YENEEA. Trimming removed 2 bases from V and 6 bases from J, with 12 bases in between. The CDR3 length is 14 residues. CDR3 sequence: CASSLTPRGDTQYF. For the CDR3, the DNA is TGTGCCAGCAGCTTAACCCCGAGGGGGGATACGCAGTATTTT.

This clone was counted once. The CDR3 loop reads CASSLVEPGANVLTF. The CDR3, as DNA: TGTGCCAGCAGCTTAGTGGAGCCTGGGGCCAACGTCCTGACTTTC. The rearrangement links TRBV7-2 to TRBJ2-6; D remains unclear. The CDR3 is 15 amino acids. V lost 1 base and J 2 bases, leaving 6 bases between the germline ends. Germline V CDR1 and CDR2: SGHTA, FQGNSA.

V usage is TRBV9 and J usage is TRBJ2-5; 7 bases are a match to TRBD1. V dropped 4 bases and J dropped 5; count of bases not matched to a gene: 8. This CDR3 contains 14 residues. Germline V CDR1 and CDR2: SGDLS, YYNGEE. The CDR3 protein is CASSSRQGLETQYF. In nucleotides, the CDR3 is TGTGCCAGCAGCTCCCGACAGGGCTTGGAGACCCAGTACTTC.

The chain is built from TRBV7-9 and TRBJ1-2, with D possibly TRBD1 on 5 matching bases. From germline, CDR1 is SEHNR and CDR2 FQNEAQ (reference sequence). The CDR3 totals 15 residues. Trimming pared 3 bases from V and 3 bases from J, leaving 14 bases between. The CDR3 nucleotides are TGTGCCAGCAGCTTCTTTGGATCGGGGGACTATGGCTACACCTTC. Translated, it gives CASSFFGSGDYGYTF.

V is TRBV7-2 and J is TRBJ2-1, with 10 bases that match TRBD1. This CDR3 is 16 amino acids long. The germline V gene has CDR1 SGHTA and CDR2 FQGNSA. Trimming cost V 2 bases and J 6 bases; bases outside gene matches: 7. Here the CDR3 reads CASSLLGTGVTNEQFF. The CDR3 bases are TGTGCCAGCAGCTTACTCGGGACAGGGGTTACCAATGAGCAGTTCTTC.

The chain carries TRBV7-2 and TRBJ1-2; possibly TRBD1 for D (6 bases). V lost 5 bases to trimming and J lost 7 bases, with 17 bases between them. Germline V gene sequence: CDR1 SGHTA, CDR2 FQGNSA. The CDR3 is made up of 14 amino acids. The CDR3 protein is CASSPGAAPGGYTF. CDR3 sequence (DNA): TGTGCCAGCAGCCCAGGGGCGGCCCCCGGTGGCTACACCTTC.

The V and J genes are TRBV7-2 and TRBJ1-4; possibly TRBD1 for D (5 bases). This CDR3 is built from 14 residues. Between the trimmed V and J ends, which lost 10 bases and 7 bases, there was a span of 19 bases. Germline V gives CDR1 SGHTA, CDR2 FQGNSA. The DNA of the CDR3 is TGTGCCACTTCTCGGGGGACCGGGGGTGAAAAACTGTTTTTT. Its translation is CATSRGTGGEKLFF.

The rearrangement joins TRBV9 to TRBJ2-7; the match to TRBD2 covers 10 bases. The trim removed 4 bases at V and 5 bases at J, leaving 3 bases unmatched. Germline V gene data show CDR1 as SGDLS and CDR2 as YYNGEE. The CDR3 spans 13 residues. The chain's CDR3 is CASSLSGGNEQYF. The CDR3 nucleotides are TGTGCCAGCAGCCTTAGCGGGGGGAACGAGCAGTACTTC. Complete variable domain (other parts from reference TRBV9 and TRBJ2-7): DSGVTQTPKHLITATGQRVTLRCSPRSGDLSVYWYQQSLDQGLQFLIQYYNGEERAKGNILERFSAQQFPDLHSELNLSSLELGDSALYFCASSLSGGNEQYFGPGTRLTVT.

V usage is TRBV19 and J usage is TRBJ2-3; 10 bases map to TRBD2. The CDR3 loop spans 16 amino acids. Germline V CDR1 and CDR2: LNHDA, SQIVND (reference sequence). V shed 5 bases, J shed 4 bases, and the junction held 9 bases outside the gene matches. CDR3 protein: CASSPRPSGSADTQYF. DNA for the CDR3: TGTGCCAGTAGTCCCCGGCCTAGCGGGAGTGCAGATACGCAGTATTTT.

In regard to this clone: One end of the junction does not line up with germline, which may come from a read error. This chain uses TRBV6-5 with TRBJ1-6; a possible D gene is TRBD1 (5 bases). The length of the CDR3 is 14 residues. Germline values: CDR1 MNHEY, CDR2 SVGAGI. The chain's CDR3 is CASSLGGINSPLPF. For the CDR3, the DNA is TGTGCCAGCAGTCTGGGGGGGATTAATTCACCCCTCCCCTTT.

This chain joins TRBV7-2 and TRBJ2-5; perhaps TRBD1 as D (6 bases). This CDR3 has 14 amino acids. Germline CDR1 reads SGHTA; CDR2 reads FQGNSA. Between the trimmed V and J ends, which lost 2 bases and 1 base, there was a span of 8 bases. CDR3 region: CASSLMDSQETQYF. As DNA, the CDR3 is TGTGCCAGCAGCTTAATGGACAGCCAAGAGACCCAGTACTTC.

The V gene is TRBV28, the J gene TRBJ1-2; 10 bases are shared with TRBD1. Per germline, CDR1 MDHEN and CDR2 SYDVKM. This CDR3 has 14 residues. Germline trimming cut 6 bases from V and 5 bases from J; bases unmatched to any gene: 6. The CDR3 loop reads CASRTGGAGYGYTF. CDR3 nucleotide sequence: TGTGCCAGCAGGACAGGGGGCGCGGGATATGGCTACACCTTC.